The 9 T cell receptor beta chains below were found in one sample sequenced in a study of identical twins. TCRdb re-called the 5' RACE reads with MiXCR, one entry per CDR3 protein. The sample lists hundreds of thousands of distinct CDR3 sequences, about 9.4% occurring once. In addition, the sample was reused for a study of yellow fever vaccine responses in identical twins.

The sample was PBMCs. These receptors were taken from a woman aged 18 to 35 in good health.

This clonotype was detected only once. The V gene is TRBV12-3 or TRBV12-4, the J gene TRBJ2-2; D is tentatively TRBD1 or TRBD2 (5 bases each). V lost 11 bases to trimming and J lost 4 bases, with 29 bases between them. This CDR3 is built from 18 residues. CDR3 amino acids: CARTLGSSGAEGTGELFF. The CDR3 DNA follows: TGTGCCCGCACCCTGGGTTCGTCCGGGGCTGAGGGCACCGGGGAGCTGTTTTTT.

The CDR3 DNA sequence: TGTGCCAGCAGCGCTAGCGGGAGGGGTTCCTACGAGCAGTACTTC. This encodes CASSASGRGSYEQYF. The chain couples TRBV7-9 to TRBJ2-7; 12 bases align to TRBD2. The CDR3 length is 15 residues. The V segment lost 5 bases and the J segment 1 base; nucleotides outside the gene matches: 3. The germline V gene encodes CDR1 SEHNR and CDR2 FQNEAQ (reference sequence).

The genes are TRBV5-1 and TRBJ2-2; 7 bases are a match to TRBD1. Germline CDR1 and CDR2: SGHRS and YFSETQ. V lost 1 base and J lost 7; bases outside the gene matches: 13. The CDR3 totals 17 residues. As DNA, the CDR3 is TGCGCCAGCAGCTTGAACAGGGGTCTTTCAACGGGCGGGGAGCTGTTTTTT. Translation gives CASSLNRGLSTGGELFF. The full variable domain, in which reference TRBV5-1 and TRBJ2-2 provide the parts outside the CDR3, is KAGVTQTPRYLIKTRGQQVTLSCSPISGHRSVSWYQQTPGQGLQFLFEYFSETQRNKGNFPGRFSGRQFSNSRSEMNVSTLELGDSALYLCASSLNRGLSTGGELFFGEGSRLTVL.

The chain combines TRBV7-3 with TRBJ1-1; the D gene is possibly TRBD1 (5 bases). The CDR3 loop spans 15 amino acids. Germline-derived CDR1 and CDR2 are SGHTA and FQGTGA. The V gene lost 0 bases and the J gene lost 0 bases, with 8 bases spanning the gap. The CDR3 protein is CASSLTGQLNTEAFF. Here the CDR3 DNA reads TGTGCCAGCAGCTTAACCGGACAATTGAACACTGAAGCTTTCTTT.

In its sample, this clonotype was seen a few times. The rearrangement joins TRBV10-3 to TRBJ2-1, with 10 bases matching TRBD2. The CDR3 spans 15 residues. Germline V CDR1 and CDR2: ENHRY, SYGVKD. V lost 4 bases to trimming and J lost 7 bases; unmatched junction nucleotides: 7. CDR3 loop: CAISVGTSARNEQFF. The CDR3 DNA follows: TGTGCCATCAGTGTAGGGACTAGCGCTAGAAATGAGCAGTTCTTC.

As DNA, the CDR3 is TGTGCCAGCAGCCTTAGCGGGGGTATCAATGAGCAGTTCTTC. This codes for CASSLSGGINEQFF. The J gene is TRBJ2-1, the V gene TRBV7-2; 9 nucleotides align to TRBD2. Trimming cost V 5 bases and J 6 bases; bases outside gene matches: 5. CDR1 and CDR2 from the germline V gene are SGHTA and FQGNSA. The CDR3 has 14 amino acids.

This clonotype was found a few times. The gene calls are TRBV15 and TRBJ2-7; possibly TRBD1 for D (5 bases). CDR1 and CDR2 from the germline V gene are LNHNV and YYDKDF (reference sequence). V was cut by 9 bases and J by 4 bases, with 10 bases left in between. The CDR3 consists of 11 residues. The CDR3 spells CATGRGYEQYF. CDR3 in DNA: TGTGCCACAGGTAGGGGTTACGAGCAGTACTTC.

V gene TRBV28 combines with J gene TRBJ2-1, with TRBD1 matching 10 bases. V was clipped by 6 bases and J by 7 bases; unmatched bases: 12. In germline, CDR1 is MDHEN, CDR2 SYDVKM. The CDR3 loop spans 16 amino acids. Here the CDR3 reads CASRRQGAPLRNEQFF. The CDR3 coding sequence is TGTGCCAGCAGGCGACAGGGGGCGCCGTTAAGGAATGAGCAGTTCTTC. The full variable domain, completed using reference TRBV28 and TRBJ2-1, is DVKVTQSSRYLVKRTGEKVFLECVQDMDHENMFWYRQDPGLGLRLIYFSYDVKMKEKGDIPEGYSVSREKKERFSLILESASTNQTSMYLCASRRQGAPLRNEQFFGPGTRLTVL.

In this sample, this clonotype turned up a few times. The rearrangement links TRBV29-1 to TRBJ1-2, with D maybe TRBD1 (5 bases). The V and J ends lost 7 bases and 7 bases respectively, with 19 bases between them. The CDR3 consists of 13 residues. Germline V gives CDR1 SQVTM, CDR2 ANQGSEA. CDR3: CSALGRQGGGYTF. CDR3 in DNA: TGCAGCGCCCTGGGACGGCAGGGAGGTGGCTACACCTTC.